Listed below are T cell receptor beta chains from one sample, sequenced in a study of cytomegalovirus exposure and HLA in healthy donors. Produced via immunoSEQ multiplex PCR; TCRdb's table is partial and in-frame only. The sample contains more than 95,000 clones, roughly an eighth of which appear only once. Sequences were obtained from PBMCs. The origin of the receptors is a man in his forties or fifties in good health and CMV-seropositive. The CDR3 runs from the conserved cysteine through the conserved F or W. A D gene is named only where the DNA matches it firmly. Size tells how often a clone was seen (once, few, many) or the class of an expanded clone, and some rows leave it out.

TRBD2,TRBV28,14,TRBJ2-7,few,CASSRLAATYEQYF,TGTGCCAGCAGTAGACTAGCGGCAACCTACGAGCAGTACTTC
NA,TRBV28,14,TRBJ2-3,NA,CASSSRGVADTQYF,TGTGCCAGCAGTTCCAGGGGAGTCGCAGATACGCAGTATTTT
TRBD1,TRBV29-1,16,TRBJ1-1,NA,CSVGMGQGGRSTEAFF,TGCAGCGTTGGTATGGGACAGGGGGGGAGAAGCACTGAAGCTTTCTTT
TRBD1,TRBV6-5,13,TRBJ1-2,NA,CASRATGYYGYTF,TGTGCCAGCAGGGCGACAGGGTACTATGGCTACACCTTC
NA,TRBV27,14,TRBJ1-5,few,CASSLGRAHQPQHF,TGTGCCAGCAGTTTAGGCAGGGCCCATCAGCCCCAGCATTTT
TRBD2,TRBV15,15,TRBJ2-5,many,CATSRDGGDGETQYF,TGTGCCACCAGCAGAGATGGGGGGGACGGGGAGACCCAGTACTTC
TRBD1,TRBV10-3,12,TRBJ2-7,few,CATQTGMGEQYF,TGTGCCACACAGACAGGGATGGGCGAGCAGTACTTC
TRBD1,TRBV4-1,16,TRBJ1-1,NA,CASSQARPSGGTEAFF,TGCGCCAGCAGCCAAGCCCGGCCGTCAGGGGGGACTGAAGCTTTCTTT
TRBD1,TRBV5-3,14,TRBJ1-1,NA,CARSLGQGGTEAFF,TGTGCCAGAAGCTTGGGACAGGGGGGGACTGAAGCTTTCTTT
TRBD1,TRBV6-1,16,TRBJ2-1,NA,CASSEWGQGTYNEQFF,TGTGCCAGCAGTGAGTGGGGACAGGGGACCTACAATGAGCAGTTCTTC
NA,TRBV7-7,12,TRBJ2-1,few,CASSPGTSEQFF,TGTGCTAGCAGCCCAGGAACCAGTGAGCAGTTCTTC
NA,TRBV19,13,TRBJ1-1,few,CASSMTGNTEAFF,TGTGCCAGTAGCATGACAGGGAACACTGAAGCTTTCTTT
NA,TRBV11-2,14,TRBJ1-5,few,CASSQGYAGQPQHF,TGTGCCAGCAGCCAGGGGTATGCAGGTCAGCCCCAGCATTTT
TRBD2,TRBV30,13,TRBJ2-7,NA,CAWMGLAGYEQYF,TGTGCCTGGATGGGACTAGCGGGGTACGAGCAGTACTTC
NA,TRBV4-1,17,TRBJ1-2,NA,CASSQTDRKKSNYGYTF,TGCGCCAGCAGCCAAACAGATAGAAAGAAATCTAACTATGGCTACACCTTC
TRBD2,TRBV29-1,16,TRBJ2-4,few,CSVQVRGVLAKNIQYF,TGCAGCGTGCAAGTTCGGGGGGTTCTAGCCAAAAACATTCAGTACTTC
TRBD2,TRBV6-5,15,TRBJ2-7,few,CASSYSSGRSYEQYF,TGTGCCAGCAGTTACTCTAGCGGGAGATCCTACGAGCAGTACTTC
TRBD1,TRBV7-2,13,TRBJ1-4,NA,CASSPGTGRKLFF,TGTGCCAGCAGCCCAGGGACAGGTAGAAAACTGTTTTTT
TRBD2,TRBV27,15,TRBJ2-1,NA,CASTAPGLAGDEQFF,TGTGCCAGCACAGCTCCGGGACTAGCGGGAGATGAGCAGTTCTTC
NA,TRBV6-5,14,TRBJ1-2,NA,CASSLGGFAYGYTF,TGTGCCAGCAGTTTGGGGGGTTTTGCCTATGGCTACACCTTC
NA,TRBV30,13,TRBJ1-2,few,CAWSVGVLEGYTF,TGTGCCTGGAGTGTCGGGGTTCTGGAGGGCTACACCTTC
NA,TRBV9,15,TRBJ2-2,few,CASSIPGDTTGELFF,TGTGCCAGCAGCATCCCGGGGGATACCACCGGGGAGCTGTTTTTT
NA,TRBV9,13,TRBJ2-1,few,CASSVASVGEQFF,TGTGCCAGCAGCGTAGCCAGCGTGGGTGAGCAGTTCTTC
TRBD1,TRBV2,16,TRBJ2-2,NA,CASSGGGQGETGELFF,TGTGCCAGCAGTGGGGGGGGACAGGGGGAAACCGGGGAGCTGTTTTTT
NA,TRBV5-1,14,TRBJ2-7,few,CASSFAQGSHEQYF,TGCGCCAGCAGCTTCGCCCAGGGGTCACACGAGCAGTACTTC
TRBD1,TRBV7-9,15,TRBJ1-1,few,CASSLGGTAYTEAFF,TGTGCCAGCAGCTTAGGGGGGACAGCTTACACTGAAGCTTTCTTT
TRBD1,TRBV19,15,TRBJ2-7,NA,CATQRWGQGSHEQYF,TGTGCCACCCAACGATGGGGACAGGGTTCCCACGAGCAGTACTTC
TRBD1,TRBV5-1,15,TRBJ2-2,NA,CASSSTGANTGELFF,TGCGCCAGCAGCTCAACAGGGGCGAACACCGGGGAGCTGTTTTTT
NA,TRBV5-1,14,TRBJ1-1,few,CASSLDRVNTEAFF,TGCGCCAGCAGCTTGGACAGGGTGAACACTGAAGCTTTCTTT
TRBD1,TRBV10-3,15,TRBJ1-5,NA,CAIRNAGGADQPQHF,TGTGCCATCCGGAACGCAGGGGGCGCGGATCAGCCCCAGCATTTT
NA,TRBV9,15,TRBJ1-3,few,CASSVVPGAGNTIYF,TGTGCCAGCAGCGTTGTGCCTGGGGCAGGGAACACCATATATTTT
TRBD2,TRBV28,19,TRBJ2-1,NA,CASSTSGTSLSSSYNEQFF,TGTGCCAGCAGTACCTCCGGGACTAGCTTATCGAGCTCCTACAATGAGCAGTTCTTC
NA,TRBV2,14,TRBJ1-3,NA,CASSRSGGTNTIYF,TGTGCCAGCAGTCGTTCGGGAGGTACGAACACCATATATTTT
TRBD1,TRBV7-2,15,TRBJ1-1,NA,CASSPPGQGNTEAFF,TGTGCCAGCAGCCCGCCGGGACAGGGGAACACTGAAGCTTTCTTT
NA,TRBV5-1,13,TRBJ2-3,NA,CASSLPGTDTQYF,TGCGCCAGCAGCTTGCCGGGAACAGATACGCAGTATTTT
NA,TRBV6-6,15,TRBJ1-2,NA,CASSYFGGGSYGYTF,TGTGCCAGCAGTTACTTTGGGGGAGGGAGCTATGGCTACACCTTC
NA,TRBV29-1,12,TRBJ1-2,few,CSVLGLSYGYTF,TGCAGCGTCCTGGGACTGAGCTATGGCTACACCTTC
NA,TRBV7-9,12,TRBJ1-2,NA,CASSFDWYGYTF,TGTGCCAGCAGCTTCGACTGGTATGGCTACACCTTC
TRBD2,TRBV5-1,15,TRBJ2-1,few,CASSLTSGSSNEQFF,TGCGCCAGCAGCTTGACTAGCGGATCAAGCAATGAGCAGTTCTTC
TRBD2,TRBV5-1,15,TRBJ2-3,few,CASSPTSGGPDTQYF,TGCGCCAGCAGCCCGACTAGCGGGGGCCCAGATACGCAGTATTTT
NA,TRBV7-3,14,TRBJ1-1,NA,CASSSGQGNTEAFF,TGTGCCAGCAGCTCCGGACAAGGGAACACTGAAGCTTTCTTT
NA,TRBV11-3,15,TRBJ2-1,NA,CASSLDLGGGNEQFF,TGTGCCAGCAGCTTAGATCTCGGCGGCGGGAATGAGCAGTTCTTC
TRBD2,TRBV7-8,15,TRBJ2-1,NA,CASSFRDYRYNEQFF,TGTGCCAGCAGCTTCCGGGACTACAGGTACAATGAGCAGTTCTTC
TRBD1,TRBV4-1,17,TRBJ1-4,few,CASSQEVSGTVNEKLFF,TGCGCCAGCAGCCAAGAAGTCTCCGGGACAGTTAATGAAAAACTGTTTTTT
NA,TRBV7-9,15,TRBJ2-2,few,CASSLDLGETGELFF,TGTGCCAGCAGCTTAGACCTGGGAGAAACCGGGGAGCTGTTTTTT
NA,TRBV7-6,13,TRBJ2-5,few,CASRPGVQETQYF,TGTGCCAGCCGACCGGGGGTCCAAGAGACCCAGTACTTC
NA,TRBV29-1,12,TRBJ1-1,few,CSVASEYTEAFF,TGCAGCGTCGCCAGTGAATACACTGAAGCTTTCTTT
NA,TRBV5-6,14,TRBJ1-1,NA,CASMGRQLYTEAFF,TGTGCCAGCATGGGCCGACAGCTTTACACTGAAGCTTTCTTT
NA,TRBV9,15,TRBJ1-2,NA,CASSVLTGGNDGYTF,TGTGCCAGCAGCGTTCTCACGGGAGGGAATGATGGCTACACCTTC
TRBD1,TRBV18,16,TRBJ2-1,few,CASSPPEGTGWSEQFF,TGTGCCAGCTCACCACCCGAAGGGACAGGGTGGAGCGAGCAGTTCTTC
TRBD1,TRBV2,13,TRBJ2-4,few,CASSRDRQSIQYF,TGTGCCAGCAGCCGGGACAGGCAGAGCATTCAGTACTTC